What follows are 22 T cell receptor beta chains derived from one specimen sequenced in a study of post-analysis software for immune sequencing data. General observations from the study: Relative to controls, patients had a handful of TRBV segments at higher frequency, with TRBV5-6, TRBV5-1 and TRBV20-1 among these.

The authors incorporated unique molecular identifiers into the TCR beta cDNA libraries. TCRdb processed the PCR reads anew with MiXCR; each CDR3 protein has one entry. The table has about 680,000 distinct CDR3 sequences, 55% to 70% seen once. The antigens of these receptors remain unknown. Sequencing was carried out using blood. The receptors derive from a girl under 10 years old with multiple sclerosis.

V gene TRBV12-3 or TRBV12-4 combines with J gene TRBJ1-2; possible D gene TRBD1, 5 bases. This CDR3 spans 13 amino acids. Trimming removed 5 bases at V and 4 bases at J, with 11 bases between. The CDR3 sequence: CASSADRVYGYTF. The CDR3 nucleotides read TGTGCCAGCAGTGCTGACAGAGTCTATGGCTACACCTTC.

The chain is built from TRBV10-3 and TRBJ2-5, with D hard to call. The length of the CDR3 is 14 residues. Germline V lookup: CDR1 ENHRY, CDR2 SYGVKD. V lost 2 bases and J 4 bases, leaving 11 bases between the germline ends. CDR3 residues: CAISENGSPETQYF. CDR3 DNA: TGTGCCATCAGTGAGAACGGTTCACCAGAGACCCAGTACTTC.

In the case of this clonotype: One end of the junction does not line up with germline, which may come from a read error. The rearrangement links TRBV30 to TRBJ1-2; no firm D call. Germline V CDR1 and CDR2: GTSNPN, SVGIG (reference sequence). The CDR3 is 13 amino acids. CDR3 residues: CVWSGAEGDGYTF. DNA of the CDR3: TGTGTCTGGAGTGGTGCAGAGGGCGATGGCTACACCTTC.

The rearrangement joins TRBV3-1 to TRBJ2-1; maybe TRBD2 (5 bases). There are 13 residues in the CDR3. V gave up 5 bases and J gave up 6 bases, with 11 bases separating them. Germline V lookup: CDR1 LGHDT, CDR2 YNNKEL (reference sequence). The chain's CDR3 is CASSLDYGNEQFF. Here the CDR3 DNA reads TGTGCCAGCAGCTTAGACTACGGCAATGAGCAGTTCTTC.

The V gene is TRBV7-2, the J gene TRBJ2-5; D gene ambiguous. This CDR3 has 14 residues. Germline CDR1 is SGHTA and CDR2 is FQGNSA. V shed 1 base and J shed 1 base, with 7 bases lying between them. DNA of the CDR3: TGTGCCAGCAGCTTAGGATTCACCCAAGAGACCCAGTACTTC. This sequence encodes CASSLGFTQETQYF.

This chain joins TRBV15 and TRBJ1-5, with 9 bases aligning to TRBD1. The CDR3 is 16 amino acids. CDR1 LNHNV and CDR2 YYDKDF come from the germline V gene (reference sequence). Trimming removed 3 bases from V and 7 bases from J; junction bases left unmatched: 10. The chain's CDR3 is CATSRLQGASQQPQHF. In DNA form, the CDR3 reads TGTGCCACCAGCAGGTTACAGGGGGCAAGCCAACAGCCCCAGCATTTT.

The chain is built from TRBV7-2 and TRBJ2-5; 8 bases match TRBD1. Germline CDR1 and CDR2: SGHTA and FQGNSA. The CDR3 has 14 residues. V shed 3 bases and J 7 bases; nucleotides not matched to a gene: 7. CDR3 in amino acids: CASSLRDRSVTQYF. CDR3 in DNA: TGTGCCAGCAGCTTGAGGGACAGGAGTGTGACCCAGTACTTC. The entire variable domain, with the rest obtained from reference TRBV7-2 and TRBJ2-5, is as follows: GAGVSQSPSNKVTEKGKDVELRCDPISGHTALYWYRQSLGQGLEFLIYFQGNSAPDKSGLPSDRFSAERTGGSVSTLTIQRTQQEDSAVYLCASSLRDRSVTQYFGPGTRLLVL.

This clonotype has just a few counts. The DNA of the CDR3 is TGCAGTGCTGCCTTACTAGCGGGGGCTTTGGAGACCCAGTACTTC. This codes for CSAALLAGALETQYF. The genes are TRBV20-1 and TRBJ2-5; 11 bases are shared with TRBD2. Germline V gene sequence: CDR1 DFQATT, CDR2 SNEGSKA (reference sequence). The J segment lost 5 bases and the V segment lost 5 bases, leaving 10 bases of the junction unmatched. The CDR3 is made up of 15 amino acids.

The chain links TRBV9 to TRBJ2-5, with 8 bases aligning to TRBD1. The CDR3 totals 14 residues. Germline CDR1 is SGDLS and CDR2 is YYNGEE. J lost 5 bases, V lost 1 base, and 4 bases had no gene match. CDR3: CASSVQGARETQYF. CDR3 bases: TGTGCCAGCAGCGTACAGGGGGCGAGGGAGACCCAGTACTTC.

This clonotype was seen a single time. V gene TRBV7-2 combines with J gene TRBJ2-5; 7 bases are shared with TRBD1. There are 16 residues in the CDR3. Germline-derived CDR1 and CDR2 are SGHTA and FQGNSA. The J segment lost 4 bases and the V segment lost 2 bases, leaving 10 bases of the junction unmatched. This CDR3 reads CASSLSEPQGIETQYF. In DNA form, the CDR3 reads TGTGCCAGCAGCTTAAGCGAGCCACAGGGGATAGAGACCCAGTACTTC.

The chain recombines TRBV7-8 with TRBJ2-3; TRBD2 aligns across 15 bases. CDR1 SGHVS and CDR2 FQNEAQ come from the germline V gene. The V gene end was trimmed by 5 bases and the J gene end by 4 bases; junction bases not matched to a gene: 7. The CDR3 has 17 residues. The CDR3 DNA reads TGTGCCAGCAGCCTCCGGACTAGCGGGGGGGCCTCAGATACGCAGTATTTT. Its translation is CASSLRTSGGASDTQYF. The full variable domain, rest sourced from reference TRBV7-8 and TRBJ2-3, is GAGVSQSPRYKVAKRGQDVALRCDPISGHVSLFWYQQALGQGPEFLTYFQNEAQLDKSGLPSDRFFAERPEGSVSTLKIQRTQQEDSAVYLCASSLRTSGGASDTQYFGPGTRLTVL.

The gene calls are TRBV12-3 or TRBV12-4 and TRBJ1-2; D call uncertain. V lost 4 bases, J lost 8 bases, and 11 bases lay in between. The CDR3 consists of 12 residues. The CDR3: CASSSDGGGYTF. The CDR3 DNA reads TGTGCCAGCAGTTCGGACGGCGGGGGCTACACCTTC.

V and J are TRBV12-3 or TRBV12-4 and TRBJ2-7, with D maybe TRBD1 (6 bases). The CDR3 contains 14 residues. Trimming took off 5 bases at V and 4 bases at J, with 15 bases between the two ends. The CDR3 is CASSLMGARYEQYF. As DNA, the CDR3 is TGTGCCAGCAGTCTGATGGGGGCCCGATACGAGCAGTACTTC.

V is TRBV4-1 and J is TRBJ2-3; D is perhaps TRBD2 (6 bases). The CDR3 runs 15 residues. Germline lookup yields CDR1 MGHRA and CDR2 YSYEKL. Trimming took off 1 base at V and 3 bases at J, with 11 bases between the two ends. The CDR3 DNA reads TGCGCCAGCAGCCAAGGTTATCTAGCGACAGATACGCAGTATTTT. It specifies CASSQGYLATDTQYF.

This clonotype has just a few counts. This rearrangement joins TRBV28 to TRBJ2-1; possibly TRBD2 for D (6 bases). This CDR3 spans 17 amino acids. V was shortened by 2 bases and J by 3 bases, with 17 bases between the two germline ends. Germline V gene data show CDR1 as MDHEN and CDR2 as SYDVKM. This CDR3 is CASSLDLQRANYNEQFF. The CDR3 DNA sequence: TGTGCCAGCAGTTTAGACCTTCAGCGGGCCAACTACAATGAGCAGTTCTTC. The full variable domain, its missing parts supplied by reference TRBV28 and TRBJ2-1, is DVKVTQSSRYLVKRTGEKVFLECVQDMDHENMFWYRQDPGLGLRLIYFSYDVKMKEKGDIPEGYSVSREKKERFSLILESASTNQTSMYLCASSLDLQRANYNEQFFGPGTRLTVL.

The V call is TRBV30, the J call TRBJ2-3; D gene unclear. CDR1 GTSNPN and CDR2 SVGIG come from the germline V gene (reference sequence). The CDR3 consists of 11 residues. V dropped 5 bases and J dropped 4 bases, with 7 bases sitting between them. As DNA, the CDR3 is TGTGCCTGGGGGTTAGCAGATACGCAGTATTTT. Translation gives CAWGLADTQYF.

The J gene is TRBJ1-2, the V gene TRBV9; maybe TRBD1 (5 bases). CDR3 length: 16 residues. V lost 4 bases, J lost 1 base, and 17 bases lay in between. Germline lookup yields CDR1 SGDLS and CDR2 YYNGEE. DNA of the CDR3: TGTGCCAGCAGCCCGACCCCGGGACGGATTAACTATGGCTACACCTTC. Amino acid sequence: CASSPTPGRINYGYTF.

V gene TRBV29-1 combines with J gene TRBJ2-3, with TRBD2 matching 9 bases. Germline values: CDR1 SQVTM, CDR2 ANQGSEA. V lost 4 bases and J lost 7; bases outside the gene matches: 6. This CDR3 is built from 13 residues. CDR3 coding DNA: TGCAGCGTTGCAGGACTAGCGACAAATACGCAGTATTTT. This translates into CSVAGLATNTQYF.

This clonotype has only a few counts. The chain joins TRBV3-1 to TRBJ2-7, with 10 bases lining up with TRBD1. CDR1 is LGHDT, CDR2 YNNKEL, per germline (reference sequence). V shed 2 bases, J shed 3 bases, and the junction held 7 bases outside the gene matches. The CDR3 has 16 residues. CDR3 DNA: TGTGCCAGCAGCCAACCGGGACAGGGGTCTTTCTACGAGCAGTACTTC. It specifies CASSQPGQGSFYEQYF.

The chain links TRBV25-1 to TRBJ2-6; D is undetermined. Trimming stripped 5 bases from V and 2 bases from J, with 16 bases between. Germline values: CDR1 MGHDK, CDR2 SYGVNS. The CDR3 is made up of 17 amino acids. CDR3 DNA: TGTGCCAGCAGTAAGGTCGGCTCCCTTCCTGGGGCCAACGTCCTGACTTTC. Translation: CASSKVGSLPGANVLTF.

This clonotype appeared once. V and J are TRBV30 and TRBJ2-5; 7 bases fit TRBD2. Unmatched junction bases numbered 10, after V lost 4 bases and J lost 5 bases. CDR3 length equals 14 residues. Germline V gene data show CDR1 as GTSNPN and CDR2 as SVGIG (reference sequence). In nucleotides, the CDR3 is TGTGCCTGGAAGACTAGCCACAGCAAGGAGACCCAGTACTTC. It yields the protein CAWKTSHSKETQYF.

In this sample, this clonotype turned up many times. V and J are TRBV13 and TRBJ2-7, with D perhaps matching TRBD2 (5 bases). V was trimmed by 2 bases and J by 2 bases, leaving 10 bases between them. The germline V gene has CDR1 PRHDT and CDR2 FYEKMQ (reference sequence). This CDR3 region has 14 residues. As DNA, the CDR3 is TGTGCCAGCAGCTTAACCGGGGAAACCTACGAGCAGTACTTC. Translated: CASSLTGETYEQYF.